The TCR beta chain under discussion was sequenced for a study of neoadjuvant nivolumab and ipilimumab in lung cancer. Overall study findings and caveats: Resected-tumor TCR richness correlated positively with pretherapy blood richness. TCR richness and clonality were higher in tumors than adjacent uninvolved lung.

Concerning this clone itself: Its antigen is not identified.

Sequenced by immunoSEQ multiplex PCR; TCRdb stores in-frame clones only, minus some. Of roughly 39,000 clones detected, about 88% appear once; the ten largest clones hold about 3.3%. This sample comprised peripheral blood, obtained before neoadjuvant nivolumab, alone or with ipilimumab. This clonotype was obtained from an adult with non-small cell lung cancer.

DNA for the CDR3: TGTGCCAGCAGCCCCCCCCTGAGACTAGCGCCATCCTACGAGCAGTACTTC. Protein product: CASSPPLRLAPSYEQYF. The rearrangement joins TRBV7-8 to TRBJ2-7, with 8 bases aligning to TRBD2. J lost 1 base, V lost 5 bases, and 13 bases had no gene match. CDR3 size: 17 residues. CDR1 is SGHVS, CDR2 FQNEAQ, per germline. The full variable domain, rest sourced from reference TRBV7-8 and TRBJ2-7, is GAGVSQSPRYKVAKRGQDVALRCDPISGHVSLFWYQQALGQGPEFLTYFQNEAQLDKSGLPSDRFFAERPEGSVSTLKIQRTQQEDSAVYLCASSPPLRLAPSYEQYFGPGTRLTVT.